What follows is one TCR beta chain and its context. The target of this receptor is not known. No clone much larger than this one lies a single base away; base qualities are absent. The data are from a study of blood T cell repertoires in COVID-19 (dated by TCRdb to the early 2020s). Regarding the study in general: Collaborator samples came from the United States, Italy and Spain and covered acute and convalescent phases of COVID-19. The prospective study material was composed of cDNA or gDNA derived from T cells, B-cell-depleted T cells, or PBMCs. Subjects who had been exposed to COVID-19, were actively infected with it, or had recovered from it provided the deeply sampled blood TCRbeta repertoires that made up the dataset. A freely available public database, intended as a resource for researchers studying the immune response to SARS-CoV-2, is where the repertoires were released. Samples were obtained from the ongoing ImmuneRACE study (first 160 participants) and from 1,254 subjects provided by 6 global collaborators. A de-identified subject ID, COVID-19 status, age in years and sex were almost always included in the sample metadata. Where available, HLA class I and class II types were obtained from metadata supplied by the sample provider rather than from assay-based typing. Study-wide findings and limitations: How much clinical and demographic metadata was included differed by source and by participant, and the metadata was provided uncurated.

The immunoSEQ Assay, a bias-controlled multiplex PCR, was used to amplify TCRbeta CDR3 regions from genomic DNA. Regarding the original processing steps: Within the assay, amplification of reference gene primers was used to estimate how many nucleated cells each sample contained. To quantify the absolute abundance of each unique TCRbeta CDR3 rearrangement, sequence reads were collapsed and filtered. For each sample, productive Simpson clonality was calculated as the square root of Simpson's diversity index over productive rearrangements. TCRdb obtained this table from immuneACCESS and retained in-frame rearrangements with V and J assigned. These tables miss some clones; where compared with another copy, unresolved V genes account for less than half of the shortfall, and the remainder is unexplained. That table supplies the V and J calls and clone size; D and trimming were determined from the DNA. The sample has about 140,000 clones on record, approximately 89% of them singletons. The ten largest make up about 1.7% of the sample.

The collaborating institutions used their own protocols to collect whole blood in K2EDTA tubes. Collaborator samples were shipped for TCRbeta analysis as frozen whole blood, isolated PBMCs, or DNA extracted from either sample type. The CDR3 runs 13 amino acids, cysteine and phenylalanine included. Left in the record is the CDR3 DNA by itself, 39 bases read in frame from the first base. V trim: 6 bases; J trim: 2 bases; unmatched bases: 4. The germline V gene specifies SGHAT as CDR1 and FQNNGV as CDR2. This chain is built from TRBV11-2 and TRBJ2-7; 7 middle bases align to TRBD1. Material for sequencing was peripheral blood. The receptor was derived from a woman in her 50s with acute or convalescent COVID-19. Read as DNA, the sequence is TGTGCCAGCAGACAGACAGGGACCTACGAGCAGTACTTC. Translated, it gives CASRQTGTYEQYF.